The clone carrying this T cell receptor (beta chain) has only one observation. Its specificity is unknown. Multiplex touch-down PCR with TRB-A/B primers amplified rearranged V-D-J TRB sequences. TCRdb re-called the multiplex PCR reads through MiXCR, storing one row per CDR3 protein. This sample has about 10,000 distinct CDR3 sequences, with about 37% found just once. These data belong to a study of T cell repertoires in aging, cancer and after chemotherapy. CDR3 length: 14 residues. Looked up from germline, CDR1 is LNHDA and CDR2 is SQIVND (reference sequence). Trimming cost V 4 bases and J 6 bases, with 15 bases left between them. Study results and limitations: In cancer patients, declining TCR diversity with age involved lost richness and lost evenness. Rebound thymic output was suggested by rising median generation probability during chemotherapy in each cancer cohort.

The template was genomic DNA from peripheral blood, not RNA. The chain employs TRBV19 and TRBJ1-1; D remains ambiguous. Sequenced input: blood. The receptor's source is a human donor in good health. This CDR3 reads CASSTRTYRAEAFF. The CDR3 bases are TGTGCCAGTAGTACCCGGACGTACCGGGCTGAAGCTTTCTTT.